The rows below give T cell receptor beta chains drawn from one sample of a study of blood T cell repertoires in COVID-19. TCRdb's copy holds only in-frame clones and misses some; the assay was immunoSEQ multiplex PCR. This table has approximately 150,000 clones, around 84% appearing once. Sequencing used peripheral blood. Receptors originate from a woman between 55 and 75 years old with acute or convalescent COVID-19. Both conserved end residues are part of each CDR3. Each record gives: J gene, V gene, D gene, CDR3 protein. D genes are given only for firm matches.

TRBJ2-7	TRBV7-9	TRBD2	CASSLSGGYEQYF
TRBJ2-1	TRBV3-1/TRBV3-2	TRBD2	CASSGTSQGGEQFF
TRBJ2-1	TRBV3-1/TRBV3-2	TRBD2	CASSSPVRTSGGREQFF
TRBJ1-5	TRBV7-6	-	CASSLAGQPQHF
TRBJ2-7	TRBV28	-	CASSPQGGYEQYF
TRBJ1-1	TRBV7-2	-	CASSMLGGQLNTEAFF
TRBJ2-5	TRBV5-1	TRBD1	CASSKDRGVMSQYF
TRBJ2-1	TRBV13	-	CASSPRRLSYNEQFF
TRBJ2-1	TRBV6-6	-	CAARFGGNNEQFF
TRBJ1-5	TRBV6-1	TRBD1	CASSEPTSGGGQPQHF
TRBJ1-2	TRBV27	-	CASRASEAGYTF
TRBJ1-2	TRBV7-2	TRBD1	CASSPSTGSTYGYTF
TRBJ1-1	TRBV18	TRBD1	CASSPLQGAGGNTEAFF
TRBJ1-3	TRBV4-1	-	CASSQVLDSSSGNTIYF
TRBJ2-3	TRBV27	TRBD2	CASSLRGGTTDTQYF
TRBJ2-2	TRBV19	TRBD2	CASSIGGGPTGELFF
TRBJ1-5	TRBV19	-	CASSMKDRHNQPQHF
TRBJ2-7	TRBV10-3	TRBD1	CATMGTGGYEQYF
TRBJ2-7	TRBV7-8	TRBD1	CASSLRGQGSYEQYF
TRBJ1-2	TRBV4-3	TRBD1	CASSHRTGSYGYTF
TRBJ2-3	TRBV5-4	TRBD2	CASSVRLAGGADTQYF
TRBJ1-2	TRBV5-1	TRBD1	CASSLRGPGLRANYGYTF
TRBJ1-5	TRBV5-5	-	CASSLGYGGGQPQHF
TRBJ2-7	TRBV28	TRBD1	CASSLTKGQDSEQYF
TRBJ2-1	TRBV2	-	CATDEGGTLNEQFF
TRBJ2-1	TRBV28	TRBD1	CASTPTGEANEQFF
TRBJ1-1	TRBV19	TRBD1	CASSPPRPGGYTEAFF
TRBJ1-6	TRBV6-5	TRBD1	CASSLTGTGDSPLHF
TRBJ2-3	TRBV3-1/TRBV3-2	TRBD2	CASSQPGLAGYTDTQYF
TRBJ2-5	TRBV19	TRBD2	CASSRETSGLGTQYF
TRBJ2-1	TRBV28	TRBD1	CASSIQGALDEQFF
TRBJ2-2	TRBV5-1	-	CASSLVRANTGELFF
TRBJ2-2	TRBV6-1	-	CASSEESSPRGGELFF
TRBJ2-5	TRBV5-1	TRBD1	CASSYRSRTGQETQYF
TRBJ2-3	TRBV7-2	TRBD2	CASRLAGGTDTQYF
TRBJ1-1	TRBV21-1	-	CASSKPQQNTEAFF
TRBJ2-7	TRBV11-2	TRBD1	CASSPDRGYEQYF
TRBJ1-5	TRBV12-5	-	CASGSTPRALNQPQHF
TRBJ1-2	TRBV11-3	TRBD1	CASSSRQGVYGYTF
TRBJ1-2	TRBV28	TRBD1	CASSLGGQGAPGYTF
TRBJ1-5	TRBV19	TRBD1	CASSIRQGAGNQPQHF
TRBJ2-5	TRBV28	TRBD1	CASSLGAGGETQYF
TRBJ2-7	TRBV27	-	CASSPTDRTGYEQYF